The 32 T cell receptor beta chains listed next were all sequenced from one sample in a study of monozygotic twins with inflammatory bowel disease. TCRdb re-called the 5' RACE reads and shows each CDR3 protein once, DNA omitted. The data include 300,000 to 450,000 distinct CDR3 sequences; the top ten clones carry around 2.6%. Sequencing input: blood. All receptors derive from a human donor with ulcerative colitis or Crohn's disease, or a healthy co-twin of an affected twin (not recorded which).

CDR3 protein: CASSQWGARAEAFF. This chain joins TRBV28 and TRBJ1-1; TCRdb returns TRBD1, unconfirmable since there is no DNA. There are 14 residues in the CDR3. Per the germline V gene, CDR1 is MDHEN and CDR2 is SYDVKM.

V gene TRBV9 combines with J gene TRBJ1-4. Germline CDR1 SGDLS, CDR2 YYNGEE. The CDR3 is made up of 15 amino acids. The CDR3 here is CASSSWDSLNEKLFF.

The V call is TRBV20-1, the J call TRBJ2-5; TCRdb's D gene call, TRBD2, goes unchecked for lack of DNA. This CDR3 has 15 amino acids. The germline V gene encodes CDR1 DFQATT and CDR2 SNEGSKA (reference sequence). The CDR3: CSATTSGGVLETQYF.

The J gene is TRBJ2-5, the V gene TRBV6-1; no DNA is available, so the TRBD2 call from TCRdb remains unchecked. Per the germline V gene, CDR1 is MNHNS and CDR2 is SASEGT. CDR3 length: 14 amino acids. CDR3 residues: CASRETSGGKTQYF.

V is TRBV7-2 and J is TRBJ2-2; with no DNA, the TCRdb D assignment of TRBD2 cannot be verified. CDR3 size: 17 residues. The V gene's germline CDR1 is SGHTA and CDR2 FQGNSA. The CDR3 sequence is CASSASRVAGTTGELFF. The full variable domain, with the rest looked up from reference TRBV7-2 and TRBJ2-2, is GAGVSQSPSNKVTEKGKDVELRCDPISGHTALYWYRQSLGQGLEFLIYFQGNSAPDKSGLPSDRFSAERTGGSVSTLTIQRTQQEDSAVYLCASSASRVAGTTGELFFGEGSRLTVL.

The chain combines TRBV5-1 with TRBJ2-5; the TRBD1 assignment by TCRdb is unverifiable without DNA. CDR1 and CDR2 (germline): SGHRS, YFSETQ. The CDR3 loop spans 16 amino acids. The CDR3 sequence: CASSSGTGGLEETQYF.

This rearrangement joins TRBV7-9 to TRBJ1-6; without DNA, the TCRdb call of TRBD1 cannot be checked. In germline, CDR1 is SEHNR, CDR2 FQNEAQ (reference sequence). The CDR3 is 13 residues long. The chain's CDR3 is CASSFPGESPLHF.

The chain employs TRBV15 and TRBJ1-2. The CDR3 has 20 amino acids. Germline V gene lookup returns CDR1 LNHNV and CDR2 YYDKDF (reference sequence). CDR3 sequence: CATSSLPGRGGASLIYGYTF.

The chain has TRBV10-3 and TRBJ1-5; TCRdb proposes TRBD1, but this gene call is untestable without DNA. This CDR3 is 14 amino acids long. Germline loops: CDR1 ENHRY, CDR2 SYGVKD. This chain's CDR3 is CAINSDRDNQPQHF.

The CDR3: CAWSVVGGATQYF. The rearrangement links TRBV30 to TRBJ2-5; the D call of TRBD2 rests on TCRdb alone, since no DNA is present to check it. CDR1 GTSNPN and CDR2 SVGIG come from the germline V gene (reference sequence). The CDR3 loop spans 13 amino acids.

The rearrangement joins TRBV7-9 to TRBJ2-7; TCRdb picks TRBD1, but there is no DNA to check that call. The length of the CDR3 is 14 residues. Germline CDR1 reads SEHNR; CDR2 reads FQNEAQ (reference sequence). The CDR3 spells CASSSWQGKNEQNF. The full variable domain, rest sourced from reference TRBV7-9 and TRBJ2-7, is DTGVSQNPRHKITKRGQNVTFRCDPISEHNRLYWYRQTLGQGPEFLTYFQNEAQLEKSRLLSDRFSAERPKGSFSTLEIQRTEQGDSAMYLCASSSWQGKNEQNFGPGTRLTVT.

CDR3 residues: CASSLALSGRTDTQYF. V is TRBV5-1 and J is TRBJ2-3; as DNA is missing, the TRBD2 call by TCRdb cannot be tested. Looked up from germline, CDR1 is SGHRS and CDR2 is YFSETQ. CDR3 length equals 16 residues.

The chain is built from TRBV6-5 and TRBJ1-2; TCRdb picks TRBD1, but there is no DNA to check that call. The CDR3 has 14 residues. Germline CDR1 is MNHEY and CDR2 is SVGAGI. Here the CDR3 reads CASSSPGGRYGYTF.

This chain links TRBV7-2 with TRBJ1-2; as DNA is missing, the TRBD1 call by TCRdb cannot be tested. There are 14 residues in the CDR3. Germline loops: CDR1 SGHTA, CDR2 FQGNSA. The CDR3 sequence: CASSLEQGYRGYTF.

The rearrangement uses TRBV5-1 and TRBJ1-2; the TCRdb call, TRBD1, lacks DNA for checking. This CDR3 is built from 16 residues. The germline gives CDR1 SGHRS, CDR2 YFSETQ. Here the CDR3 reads CASSLVTGPGSYGYTF.

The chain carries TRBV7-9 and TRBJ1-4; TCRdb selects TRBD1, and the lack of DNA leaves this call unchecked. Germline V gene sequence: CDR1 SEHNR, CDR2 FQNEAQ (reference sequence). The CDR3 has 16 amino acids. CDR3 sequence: CASSRSFQGANEKLFF. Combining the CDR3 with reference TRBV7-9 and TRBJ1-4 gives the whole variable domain DTGVSQNPRHKITKRGQNVTFRCDPISEHNRLYWYRQTLGQGPEFLTYFQNEAQLEKSRLLSDRFSAERPKGSFSTLEIQRTEQGDSAMYLCASSRSFQGANEKLFFGSGTQLSVL.

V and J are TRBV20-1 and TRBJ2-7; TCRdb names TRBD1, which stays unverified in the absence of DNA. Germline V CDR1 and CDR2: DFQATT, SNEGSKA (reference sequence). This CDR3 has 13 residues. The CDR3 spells CSARDRGYYEQYF.

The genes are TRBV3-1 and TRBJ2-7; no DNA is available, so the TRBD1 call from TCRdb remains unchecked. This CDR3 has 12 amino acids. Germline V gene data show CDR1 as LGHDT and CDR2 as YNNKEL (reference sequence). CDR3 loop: CASSYRGLEQYF.

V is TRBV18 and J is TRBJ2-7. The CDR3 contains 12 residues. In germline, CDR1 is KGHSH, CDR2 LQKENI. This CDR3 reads CASSPMLPEQYF. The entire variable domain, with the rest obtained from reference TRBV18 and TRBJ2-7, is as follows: NAGVMQNPRHLVRRRGQEARLRCSPMKGHSHVYWYRQLPEEGLKFMVYLQKENIIDESGMPKERFSAEFPKEGPSILRIQQVVRGDSAAYFCASSPMLPEQYFGPGTRLTVT.

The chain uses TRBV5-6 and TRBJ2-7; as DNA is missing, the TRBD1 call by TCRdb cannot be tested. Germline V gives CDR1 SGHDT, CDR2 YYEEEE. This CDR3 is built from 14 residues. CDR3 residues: CASSLGGHSYEQYF. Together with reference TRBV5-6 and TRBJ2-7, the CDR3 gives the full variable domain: DAGVTQSPTHLIKTRGQQVTLRCSPKSGHDTVSWYQQALGQGPQFIFQYYEEEERQRGNFPDRFSGHQFPNYSSELNVNALLLGDSALYLCASSLGGHSYEQYFGPGTRLTVT.

The CDR3 region is CASRTTGRGYNEQFF. The rearrangement joins TRBV12-3 or TRBV12-4 to TRBJ2-1; TCRdb names TRBD1, which stays unverified in the absence of DNA. This CDR3 spans 15 amino acids.

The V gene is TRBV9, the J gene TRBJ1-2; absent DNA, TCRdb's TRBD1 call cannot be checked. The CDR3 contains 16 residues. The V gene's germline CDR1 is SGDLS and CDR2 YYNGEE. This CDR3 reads CASSSQKTGLNYGYTF.

The CDR3 sequence is CASSIGPGTELFF. The chain is built from TRBV19 and TRBJ1-4; TCRdb's assignment of TRBD1 cannot be checked, as there is no DNA. Germline V CDR1 and CDR2: LNHDA, SQIVND (reference sequence). The CDR3 spans 13 residues.

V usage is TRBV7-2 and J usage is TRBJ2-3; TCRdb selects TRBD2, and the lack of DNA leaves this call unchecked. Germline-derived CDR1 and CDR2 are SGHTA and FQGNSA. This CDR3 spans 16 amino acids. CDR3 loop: CASSLASGAVTDTQYF.

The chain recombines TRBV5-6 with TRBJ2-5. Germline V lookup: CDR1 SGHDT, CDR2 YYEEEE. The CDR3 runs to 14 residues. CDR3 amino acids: CASSLDSFFETQYF. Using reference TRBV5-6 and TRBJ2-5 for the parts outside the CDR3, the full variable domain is DAGVTQSPTHLIKTRGQQVTLRCSPKSGHDTVSWYQQALGQGPQFIFQYYEEEERQRGNFPDRFSGHQFPNYSSELNVNALLLGDSALYLCASSLDSFFETQYFGPGTRLLVL.

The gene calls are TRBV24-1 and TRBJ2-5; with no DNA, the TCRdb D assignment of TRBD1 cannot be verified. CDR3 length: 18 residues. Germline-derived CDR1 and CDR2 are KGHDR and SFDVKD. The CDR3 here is CATSDLQSGTGGGETQYF.

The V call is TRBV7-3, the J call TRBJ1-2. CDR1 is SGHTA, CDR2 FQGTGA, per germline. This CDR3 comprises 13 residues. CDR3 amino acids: CAGSLLQTSGYTF.

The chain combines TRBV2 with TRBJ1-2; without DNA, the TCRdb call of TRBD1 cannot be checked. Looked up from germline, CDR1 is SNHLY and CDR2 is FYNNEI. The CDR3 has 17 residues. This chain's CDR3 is CASSEAPGGADTRGYTF.

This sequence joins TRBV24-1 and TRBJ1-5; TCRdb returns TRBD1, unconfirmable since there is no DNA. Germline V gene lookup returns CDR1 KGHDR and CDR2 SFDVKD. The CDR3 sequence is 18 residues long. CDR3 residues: CATYRRDRDRGTNQPQHF.

The CDR3 is CASSDASHEQYF. The V call is TRBV6-5, the J call TRBJ2-7. The CDR3 is 12 amino acids. Germline lookup yields CDR1 MNHEY and CDR2 SVGAGI.

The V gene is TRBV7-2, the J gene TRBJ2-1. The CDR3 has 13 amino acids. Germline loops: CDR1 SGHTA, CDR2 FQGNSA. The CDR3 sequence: CASSLDYHNEQFF.

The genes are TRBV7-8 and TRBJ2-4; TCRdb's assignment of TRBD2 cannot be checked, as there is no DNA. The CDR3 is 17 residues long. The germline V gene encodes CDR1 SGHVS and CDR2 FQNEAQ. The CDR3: CASSLEGLAIAKNIQYF.